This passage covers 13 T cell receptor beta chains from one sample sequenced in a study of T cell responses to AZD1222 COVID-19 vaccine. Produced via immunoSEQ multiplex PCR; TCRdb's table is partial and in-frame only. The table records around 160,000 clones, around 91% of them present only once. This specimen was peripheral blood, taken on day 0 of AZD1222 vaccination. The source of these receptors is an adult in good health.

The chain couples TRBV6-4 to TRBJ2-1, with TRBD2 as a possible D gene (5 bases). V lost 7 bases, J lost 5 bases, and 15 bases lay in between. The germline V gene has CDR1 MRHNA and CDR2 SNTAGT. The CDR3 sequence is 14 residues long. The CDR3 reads CASIPEEDDNEQFF. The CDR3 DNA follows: TGTGCCAGCATCCCGGAGGAGGACGACAATGAGCAGTTCTTC.

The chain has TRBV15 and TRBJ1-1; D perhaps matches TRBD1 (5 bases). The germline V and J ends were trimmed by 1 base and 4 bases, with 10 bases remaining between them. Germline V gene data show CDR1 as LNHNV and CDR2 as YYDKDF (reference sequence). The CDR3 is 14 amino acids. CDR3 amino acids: CATSRGGVGTEAFF. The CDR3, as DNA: TGTGCCACCAGCAGAGGGGGGGTTGGCACTGAAGCTTTCTTT.

CDR3 amino acids: CASSPRRGRERDNEQFF. CDR3 in DNA: TGTGCCAGCAGCCCTCGACGGGGGCGGGAGAGGGACAATGAGCAGTTCTTC. The chain recombines TRBV7-9 with TRBJ2-1; D is perhaps TRBD2 (7 bases). The V and J ends lost 5 bases and 5 bases respectively, with 22 bases between them. Germline CDR1 is SEHNR and CDR2 is FQNEAQ (reference sequence). The CDR3 totals 17 residues.

For the CDR3, the DNA is TGTGCCAGCAGCTACGGGGGAGGGGATACGCAGTATTTT. It yields the protein CASSYGGGDTQYF. The chain has TRBV7-8 and TRBJ2-3, with 7 bases lining up with TRBD2. The CDR3 spans 13 residues. V shed 4 bases, J shed 6 bases, and the junction held 4 bases outside the gene matches. In germline, CDR1 is SGHVS, CDR2 FQNEAQ.

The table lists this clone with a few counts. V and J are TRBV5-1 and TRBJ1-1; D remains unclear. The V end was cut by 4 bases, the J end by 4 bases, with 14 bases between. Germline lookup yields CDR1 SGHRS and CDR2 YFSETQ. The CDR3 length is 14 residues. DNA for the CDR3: TGCGCCAGCAGCGAAACCATAGGAGGCACTGAAGCTTTCTTT. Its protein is CASSETIGGTEAFF.

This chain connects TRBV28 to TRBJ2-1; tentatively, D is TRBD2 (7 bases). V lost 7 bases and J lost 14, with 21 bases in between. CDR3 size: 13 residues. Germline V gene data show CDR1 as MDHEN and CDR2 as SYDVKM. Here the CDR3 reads CASTSSGTLRKFF. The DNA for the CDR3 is TGTGCCAGCACATCCAGCGGGACACTACGGAAGTTCTTC. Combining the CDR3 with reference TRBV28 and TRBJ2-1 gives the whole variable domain DVKVTQSSRYLVKRTGEKVFLECVQDMDHENMFWYRQDPGLGLRLIYFSYDVKMKEKGDIPEGYSVSREKKERFSLILESASTNQTSMYLCASTSSGTLRKFFGPGTRLTVL.

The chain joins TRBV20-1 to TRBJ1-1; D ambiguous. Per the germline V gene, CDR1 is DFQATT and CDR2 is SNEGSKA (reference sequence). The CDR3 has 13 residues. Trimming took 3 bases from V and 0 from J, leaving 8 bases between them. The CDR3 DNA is TGCAGTGCTAGTTCAGGAGTGAACACTGAAGCTTTCTTT. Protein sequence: CSASSGVNTEAFF.

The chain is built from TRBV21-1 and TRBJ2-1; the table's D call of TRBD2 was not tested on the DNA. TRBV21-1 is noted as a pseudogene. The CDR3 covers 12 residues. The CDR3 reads CASTSAYNEQFF. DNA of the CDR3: TGTGCCAGCACGTCCGCCTACAATGAGCAGTTCTTC.

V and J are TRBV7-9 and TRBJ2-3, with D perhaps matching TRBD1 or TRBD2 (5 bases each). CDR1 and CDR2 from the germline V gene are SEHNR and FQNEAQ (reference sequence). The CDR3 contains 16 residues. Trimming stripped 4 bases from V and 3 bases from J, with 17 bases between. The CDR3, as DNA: TGTGCCAGCAGCTCTAGCTTGGGGCCGTTAACAGATACGCAGTATTTT. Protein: CASSSSLGPLTDTQYF. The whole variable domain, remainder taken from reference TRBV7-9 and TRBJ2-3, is DTGVSQNPRHKITKRGQNVTFRCDPISEHNRLYWYRQTLGQGPEFLTYFQNEAQLEKSRLLSDRFSAERPKGSFSTLEIQRTEQGDSAMYLCASSSSLGPLTDTQYFGPGTRLTVL.

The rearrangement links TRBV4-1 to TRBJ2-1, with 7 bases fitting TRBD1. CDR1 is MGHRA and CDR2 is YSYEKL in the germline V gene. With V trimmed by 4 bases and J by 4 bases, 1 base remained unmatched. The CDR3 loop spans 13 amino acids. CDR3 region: CASSRDSYNEQFF. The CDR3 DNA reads TGCGCCAGCAGCCGGGACAGTTACAATGAGCAGTTCTTC.

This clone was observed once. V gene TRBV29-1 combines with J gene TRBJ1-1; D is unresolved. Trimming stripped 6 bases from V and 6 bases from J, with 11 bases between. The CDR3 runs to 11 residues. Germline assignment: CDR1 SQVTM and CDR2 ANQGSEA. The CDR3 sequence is CSVRRDSEAFF. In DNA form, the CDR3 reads TGCAGCGTCCGTCGGGATTCTGAAGCTTTCTTT.

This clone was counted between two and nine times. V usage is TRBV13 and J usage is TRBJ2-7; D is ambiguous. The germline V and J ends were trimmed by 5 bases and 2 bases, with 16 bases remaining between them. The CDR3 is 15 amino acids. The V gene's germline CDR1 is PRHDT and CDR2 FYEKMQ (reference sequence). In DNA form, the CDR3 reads TGTGCCAGCAGCCAGTCTCGGAGCCCCACCTACGAGCAGTACTTC. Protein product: CASSQSRSPTYEQYF. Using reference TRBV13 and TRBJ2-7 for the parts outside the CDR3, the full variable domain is AAGVIQSPRHLIKEKRETATLKCYPIPRHDTVYWYQQGPGQDPQFLISFYEKMQSDKGSIPDRFSAQQFSDYHSELNMSSLELGDSALYFCASSQSRSPTYEQYFGPGTRLTVT.

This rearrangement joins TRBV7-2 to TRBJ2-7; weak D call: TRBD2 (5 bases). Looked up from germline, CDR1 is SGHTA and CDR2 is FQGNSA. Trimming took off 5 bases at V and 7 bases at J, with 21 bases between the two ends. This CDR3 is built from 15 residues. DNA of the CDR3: TGTGCCAGCAGCCCCCGGGGATTCTCCTCCGGGGAGCAGTACTTC. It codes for CASSPRGFSSGEQYF.